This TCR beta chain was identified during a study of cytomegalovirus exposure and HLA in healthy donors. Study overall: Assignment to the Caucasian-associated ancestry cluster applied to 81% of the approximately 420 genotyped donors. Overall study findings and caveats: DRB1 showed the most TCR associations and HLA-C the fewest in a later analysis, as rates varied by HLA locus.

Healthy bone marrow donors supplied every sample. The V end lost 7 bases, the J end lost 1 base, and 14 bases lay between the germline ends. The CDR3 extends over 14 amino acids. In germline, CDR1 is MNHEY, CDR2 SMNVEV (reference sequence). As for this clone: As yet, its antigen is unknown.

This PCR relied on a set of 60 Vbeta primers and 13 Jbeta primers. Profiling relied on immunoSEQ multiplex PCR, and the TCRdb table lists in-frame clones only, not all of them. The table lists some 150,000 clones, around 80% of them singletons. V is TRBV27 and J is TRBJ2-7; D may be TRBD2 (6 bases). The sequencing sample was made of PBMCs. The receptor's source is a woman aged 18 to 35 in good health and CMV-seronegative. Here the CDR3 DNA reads TGTGCCAGCACGGGGCGGGGAAAATCCTACGAGCAGTACTTC. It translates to CASTGRGKSYEQYF.